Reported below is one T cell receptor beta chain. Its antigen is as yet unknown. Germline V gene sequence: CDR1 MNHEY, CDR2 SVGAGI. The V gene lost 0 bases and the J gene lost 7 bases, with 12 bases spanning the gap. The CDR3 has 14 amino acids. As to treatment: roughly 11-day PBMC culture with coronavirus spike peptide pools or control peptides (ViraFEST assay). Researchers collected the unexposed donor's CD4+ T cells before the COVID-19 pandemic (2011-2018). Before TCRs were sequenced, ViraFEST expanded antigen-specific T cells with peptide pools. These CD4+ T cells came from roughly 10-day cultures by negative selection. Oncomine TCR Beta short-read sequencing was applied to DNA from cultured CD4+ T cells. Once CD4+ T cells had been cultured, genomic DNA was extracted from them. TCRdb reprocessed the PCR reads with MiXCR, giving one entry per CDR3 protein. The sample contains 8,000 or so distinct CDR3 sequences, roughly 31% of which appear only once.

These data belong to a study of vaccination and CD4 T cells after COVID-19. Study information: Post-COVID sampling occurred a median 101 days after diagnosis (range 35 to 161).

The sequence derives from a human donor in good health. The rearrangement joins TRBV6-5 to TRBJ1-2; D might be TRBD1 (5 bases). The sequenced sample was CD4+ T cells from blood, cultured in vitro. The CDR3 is CASSYSGVAGGYTF. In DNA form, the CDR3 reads TGTGCCAGCAGTTACTCGGGGGTCGCCGGTGGCTACACCTTC.